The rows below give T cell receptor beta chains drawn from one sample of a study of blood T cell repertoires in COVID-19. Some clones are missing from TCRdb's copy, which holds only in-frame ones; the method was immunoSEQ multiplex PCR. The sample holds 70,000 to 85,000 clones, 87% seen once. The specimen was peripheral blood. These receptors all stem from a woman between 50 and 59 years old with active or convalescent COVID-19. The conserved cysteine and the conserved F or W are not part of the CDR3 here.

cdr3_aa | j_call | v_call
ASSYSSVSNYGYT | TRBJ1-2 | TRBV6-5
ASSPRQMPQETQY | TRBJ2-5 | TRBV11-2
ASSETGTGSYGYT | TRBJ1-2 | TRBV25-1
ASSLGSGFGSPLH | TRBJ1-6 | TRBV7-8
ASSPGLAGEYTDTQY | TRBJ2-3 | TRBV4-3
ASSPGQGKMNTEAF | TRBJ1-1 | TRBV19
ASTTRGCRETQY | TRBJ2-5 | TRBV6-5
AWSAKTGMGSGTEAF | TRBJ1-1 | TRBV30
AISGWDRAGNQPQH | TRBJ1-5 | TRBV10-3
ASSLAGTGTNYGYT | TRBJ1-2 | TRBV5-8
ASSDRDGYT | TRBJ1-2 | TRBV9
ASSEARTDYGYT | TRBJ1-2 | TRBV6-1
ASSLTGTRFTDTQY | TRBJ2-3 | TRBV7-6
SARWLNEQF | TRBJ2-1 | TRBV20-1
ASSLTSGDYGYT | TRBJ1-2 | TRBV12-1
ASSPGGQDVTEAF | TRBJ1-1 | TRBV11-3
ASSPGPGQGYGYT | TRBJ1-2 | TRBV18
ASSLGGGGGRTEAF | TRBJ1-1 | TRBV4-3
ASSAAGFVGELF | TRBJ2-2 | TRBV19
ASSTSGTGKGLEQF | TRBJ2-1 | TRBV18
ASTAGRTGVNTIY | TRBJ1-3 | TRBV6-5
ASSLARSEF | TRBJ2-1 | TRBV5-5
ASSQDLRGSGNTIY | TRBJ1-3 | TRBV3-1/TRBV3-2
AISASTGTGTEAF | TRBJ1-1 | TRBV10-3
AVGSGLAGNEQF | TRBJ2-1 | TRBV2
ASSMDRDGTQY | TRBJ2-5 | TRBV19
ASSPPSGGEQY | TRBJ2-7 | TRBV18
ASSLSGRTEAF | TRBJ1-1 | TRBV4-2
ASSIPQASYNEQF | TRBJ2-1 | TRBV19